These 19 T cell receptor beta chains originate from one sample sequenced in a study of blood T cell repertoires in COVID-19. Measured with immunoSEQ multiplex PCR; TCRdb has only the in-frame clones, and not every one. This table holds fewer than 250,000 clones, around 86% found once. The specimen was PBMCs or T cells enriched from blood (not recorded which). These receptors came from a man under 40 in a cohort exposed to, infected with or recovered from COVID-19 (not recorded which).

The genes are TRBV12-3 or TRBV12-4 and TRBJ2-7, with D hard to call. V was shortened by 1 base and J by 6 bases, with 4 bases between the two germline ends. There are 11 residues in the CDR3. The CDR3 region is CASSLVSEQYF. In DNA form, the CDR3 reads TGTGCCAGCAGTTTAGTTAGCGAGCAGTACTTC.

In the case of this clone: One end of the junction is discordant with germline, which a read error may explain. The V call is TRBV28, the J call TRBJ2-3, with TRBD1 identical over 7 bases. Germline assignment: CDR1 MDHEN and CDR2 SYDVKM. The CDR3 runs 15 residues. CDR3 region: CASSMLQGNTHTQYF. For the CDR3, the DNA is TGTGCCAGCAGTATGCTACAGGGGAACACACATACGCAGTATTTT.

V and J are TRBV3-1 (or the pseudogene TRBV3-2) and TRBJ2-7; D possibly corresponds to TRBD1 (6 bases). Germline V gene sequence: CDR1 LGHDT, CDR2 YNNKEL (reference sequence). The CDR3 is 15 amino acids. V lost 1 base and J 2 bases, leaving 12 bases between the germline ends. This chain's CDR3 is CASSQVRGSPYEQYF. CDR3 nucleotides: TGTGCCAGCAGCCAAGTCAGGGGTTCCCCCTACGAGCAGTACTTC.

This sequence joins TRBV9 and TRBJ2-3; tentative D call: TRBD1 (6 bases). The CDR3 runs to 14 residues. CDR1 and CDR2 from the germline V gene are SGDLS and YYNGEE. Trimming removed 2 bases from V and 2 bases from J, with 9 bases in between. The CDR3 here is CASSVGAATDTQYF. In DNA, the CDR3 is TGTGCCAGCAGCGTGGGGGCAGCCACAGATACGCAGTATTTT.

The chain carries TRBV14 and TRBJ2-2; maybe TRBD1 (5 bases). V lost 4 bases and J lost 7, with 16 bases in between. CDR1 is SGHDN, CDR2 FVKESK, per germline. This CDR3 comprises 15 residues. The DNA of the CDR3 is TGTGCCAGCAGCCCCTATGGACAAGCCTACGGGGAGCTGTTTTTT. This encodes CASSPYGQAYGELFF. Drawing the rest from reference TRBV14 and TRBJ2-2, the complete variable domain is EAGVTQFPSHSVIEKGQTVTLRCDPISGHDNLYWYRRVMGKEIKFLLHFVKESKQDESGMPNNRFLAERTGGTYSTLKVQPAELEDSGVYFCASSPYGQAYGELFFGEGSRLTVL.

This rearrangement joins TRBV10-3 to TRBJ1-1; 9 nucleotides match TRBD1. With 0 bases clipped from V and 1 base from J, the junction kept 0 bases outside the gene matches. Germline values: CDR1 ENHRY, CDR2 SYGVKD. This CDR3 has 15 amino acids. CDR3 nucleotides: TGTGCCATCAGTGAGTCGGGACAGGGGAACACTGAAGCTTTCTTT. This codes for CAISESGQGNTEAFF.

The rearrangement uses TRBV24-1 and TRBJ2-2; 7 positions agree with TRBD1. Trimming took 5 bases from V and 6 from J; bases not matched to a gene: 5. Per the germline V gene, CDR1 is KGHDR and CDR2 is SFDVKD. The CDR3 runs 14 residues. The CDR3 DNA reads as TGTGCCACCAGTGGCCCAGGGGGAGCCGGGGAGCTGTTTTTT. Encoded protein: CATSGPGGAGELFF.

V gene TRBV4-1 combines with J gene TRBJ2-7, with 7 nucleotides matching TRBD1. Per germline, CDR1 MGHRA and CDR2 YSYEKL. This CDR3 has 15 amino acids. Losses at the gene ends were 0 bases for V and 6 bases for J; bases not matched to a gene: 8. In DNA, the CDR3 is TGCGCCAGCAGCCAAGATTTGAGGAACAGGGGCGAGCAGTACTTC. Amino acid sequence: CASSQDLRNRGEQYF.

This clone was observed a handful of times. The CDR3 is CASRSRLEQFF. As DNA, the CDR3 is TGTGCCAGCAGGTCCAGACTTGAGCAGTTCTTC. The chain combines TRBV6-5 with TRBJ2-1, with D unclear. The V gene lost 6 bases and the J gene lost 9 bases, with 9 bases spanning the gap. CDR1 is MNHEY and CDR2 is SVGAGI in the germline V gene. This CDR3 has 11 amino acids.

In its sample, this clone was seen once. CDR3: CASSLYSGAGEQFF. The CDR3 DNA reads TGTGCCAGCAGCTTATATAGTGGGGCCGGTGAGCAGTTCTTC. The J gene is TRBJ2-1, the V gene TRBV5-6; tentative D call: TRBD1 (5 bases). Trimming pared 2 bases from V and 9 bases from J, leaving 15 bases between. From germline, CDR1 is SGHDT and CDR2 YYEEEE. CDR3 size: 14 residues.

The chain is built from TRBV5-4 and TRBJ2-4; the match to TRBD2 covers 7 bases. This CDR3 region has 12 residues. Trimming took 2 bases from V and 8 from J; bases not matched to a gene: 1. Germline CDR1 is SGHNT and CDR2 is YYREEE (reference sequence). As DNA, the CDR3 is TGTGCCAGCAGCTTTGGGGGGGACATTCAGTACTTC. Its translation: CASSFGGDIQYF.

The rearrangement uses TRBV25-1 and TRBJ1-2; 7 bases map to TRBD1. The CDR3 runs 16 residues. Germline-derived CDR1 and CDR2 are MGHDK and SYGVNS. V was clipped by 0 bases and J by 4 bases; unmatched bases: 8. CDR3 nucleotides: TGTGCCAGCAGTGAATACGGACAGGCGGGGGGCTATGGCTACACCTTC. This encodes CASSEYGQAGGYGYTF.

The chain employs TRBV5-1 and TRBJ2-5; 10 nucleotides line up with TRBD2. This CDR3 is 16 amino acids long. With 4 bases clipped from V and 5 bases from J, the junction kept 11 bases outside the gene matches. Germline V lookup: CDR1 SGHRS, CDR2 YFSETQ. CDR3 protein: CASSDQLAGKGETQYF. Written as DNA, the CDR3 is TGCGCCAGCAGCGACCAACTAGCGGGAAAAGGGGAGACCCAGTACTTC. Combining the CDR3 with reference TRBV5-1 and TRBJ2-5 gives the whole variable domain KAGVTQTPRYLIKTRGQQVTLSCSPISGHRSVSWYQQTPGQGLQFLFEYFSETQRNKGNFPGRFSGRQFSNSRSEMNVSTLELGDSALYLCASSDQLAGKGETQYFGPGTRLLVL.

V is TRBV14 and J is TRBJ2-1; 10 nucleotides match TRBD2. V dropped 4 bases and J dropped 2; count of bases not matched to a gene: 11. The CDR3 spans 18 residues. CDR1 and CDR2 (germline): SGHDN, FVKESK. The DNA of the CDR3 is TGTGCCAGCAGCCCATCCCAGCTAGCGGGAGCTGCCTACAATGAGCAGTTCTTC. Amino acids: CASSPSQLAGAAYNEQFF.

This chain joins TRBV19 and TRBJ1-1; no firm D call. The CDR3 runs 14 residues. The germline V gene encodes CDR1 LNHDA and CDR2 SQIVND (reference sequence). V lost 3 bases and J 2 bases, leaving 10 bases between the germline ends. The CDR3 DNA is TGTGCCAGTAGTATGGGGAGGAGAAACACTGAAGCTTTCTTT. Translated: CASSMGRRNTEAFF.

This rearrangement joins TRBV5-1 to TRBJ1-1; 8 bases are a match to TRBD1. The CDR3 is 15 amino acids. Losses at the gene ends were 2 bases for V and 4 bases for J; bases not matched to a gene: 7. The germline gives CDR1 SGHRS, CDR2 YFSETQ. In DNA form, the CDR3 reads TGCGCCAGCAGCTTTGACAGGGGAGCGAGCACTGAAGCTTTCTTT. This sequence encodes CASSFDRGASTEAFF. Based on the CDR3 plus reference TRBV5-1 and TRBJ1-1, the full variable domain is KAGVTQTPRYLIKTRGQQVTLSCSPISGHRSVSWYQQTPGQGLQFLFEYFSETQRNKGNFPGRFSGRQFSNSRSEMNVSTLELGDSALYLCASSFDRGASTEAFFGQGTRLTVV.

This sequence joins TRBV25-1 and TRBJ2-1; weak D call: TRBD2 (5 bases). The germline CDR1 and CDR2 sequences are MGHDK and SYGVNS. This CDR3 has 13 amino acids. Trimming removed 2 bases at V and 15 bases at J, with 17 bases between. The CDR3 nucleotides are TGTGCCAGCAGTGAAACCCCCACTAGTTTTCTGTTCTTC. Translation gives CASSETPTSFLFF.

The chain joins TRBV27 to TRBJ2-5; maybe TRBD1 (7 bases). The germline V and J ends were trimmed by 6 bases and 1 base, with 12 bases remaining between them. CDR1 MNHEY and CDR2 SMNVEV come from the germline V gene (reference sequence). CDR3 length equals 14 residues. The CDR3 here is CASSRGTVQETQYF. The CDR3 DNA is TGTGCCAGCAGCCGGGGGACAGTCCAAGAGACCCAGTACTTC.

This clone appeared once. The rearrangement joins TRBV19 to TRBJ2-7; no clear D. Germline V gives CDR1 LNHDA, CDR2 SQIVND (reference sequence). This CDR3 contains 15 residues. The V gene lost 6 bases and the J gene lost 4 bases, with 19 bases spanning the gap. Here the CDR3 reads CASSLFHSNQYEQYF. Written as DNA, the CDR3 is TGTGCCAGTAGCCTCTTCCACAGTAACCAATACGAGCAGTACTTC.